The rows below give T cell receptor beta chains drawn from one sample of a study of human T cells and chemical hapten exposure. Each CDR3 protein gets one entry after TCRdb re-called the RACE reads with MiXCR. This table has about 360,000 distinct CDR3 sequences, around 7% appearing once. The input for sequencing was whole blood, taken in connection with sensitization to the hapten diphenylcyclopropenone (DPC). All receptors derive from a woman aged 18-29 years with alopecia areata. Some clones in this sample may be carry-over from other donors' samples. The CDR3 runs from the conserved cysteine through the conserved F or W. The D gene is left open where the match is weak. The size field is filled for only some rows; it gives once, few, many or a size class.

J: TRBJ1-3
D: .
V: TRBV6-6
size: .
CDR3: CASSYSAGPNSGNTIYF
DNA: TGTGCCAGCAGTTACTCCGCAGGGCCCAATTCTGGAAACACCATATATTTT

J: TRBJ2-6
D: .
V: TRBV12-3/TRBV12-4
size: many
CDR3: CASRDKAESSGANVLTF
DNA: TGTGCCAGCAGGGACAAGGCGGAGTCTTCTGGGGCCAACGTCCTGACTTTC

J: TRBJ2-3
D: .
V: TRBV2
size: many
CDR3: CASSETSGADTQYF
DNA: TGTGCCAGCAGTGAAACATCGGGAGCAGATACGCAGTATTTT

J: TRBJ1-6
D: .
V: TRBV7-6
size: .
CDR3: CASSAIPGPDSPLHF
DNA: TGTGCCAGCAGCGCTATCCCGGGACCCGATTCACCCCTCCACTTT

J: TRBJ2-5
D: TRBD2
V: TRBV29-1
size: many
CDR3: CSVEGGWQETQYF
DNA: TGCAGCGTTGAGGGAGGGTGGCAAGAGACCCAGTACTTC

J: TRBJ2-1
D: .
V: TRBV6-5
size: .
CDR3: CASSYSMPPGTSPLEQFF
DNA: TGTGCCAGCAGTTACTCGATGCCCCCCGGGACATCCCCGCTGGAGCAGTTCTTC

J: TRBJ2-7
D: .
V: TRBV18
size: .
CDR3: CASSPPSGEQYF
DNA: TGTGCCAGCTCACCACCGTCGGGAGAGCAGTACTTC

J: TRBJ2-1
D: .
V: TRBV6-2/TRBV6-3
size: few
CDR3: CASSYFSYNEQFF
DNA: TGTGCCAGCAGTTACTTTTCCTACAATGAGCAGTTCTTC

J: TRBJ2-7
D: TRBD2
V: TRBV9
size: .
CDR3: CASSPNPGLAYEQYF
DNA: TGTGCCAGCAGCCCGAACCCCGGACTAGCCTACGAGCAGTACTTC

J: TRBJ2-5
D: TRBD2
V: TRBV4-1
size: .
CDR3: CASSQAGPGSGVNQETQYF
DNA: TGCGCCAGCAGCCAAGCGGGGCCTGGTAGCGGGGTTAACCAAGAGACCCAGTACTTC

J: TRBJ2-1
D: .
V: TRBV7-9
size: .
CDR3: CASSRGGTEQFF
DNA: TGTGCCAGCAGCCGCGGAGGGACTGAGCAGTTCTTC

J: TRBJ2-3
D: .
V: TRBV24-1
size: many
CDR3: CATSVVGSTDTQYF
DNA: TGTGCCACCAGTGTGGTGGGATCCACAGATACGCAGTATTTT

J: TRBJ2-7
D: .
V: TRBV7-9
size: .
CDR3: CASSPGARLSSYEQYF
DNA: TGTGCCAGCAGCCCCGGCGCCCGACTAAGCTCCTACGAGCAGTACTTC

J: TRBJ1-2
D: .
V: TRBV11-2
size: few
CDR3: CASSPRQGLSYGYTF
DNA: TGTGCCAGCAGCCCCCGGCAGGGACTCTCATATGGCTACACCTTC

J: TRBJ1-1
D: .
V: TRBV6-2/TRBV6-3
size: .
CDR3: CASSYRQRNTEAFF
DNA: TGTGCCAGCAGTTACCGGCAGAGGAACACTGAAGCTTTCTTT

J: TRBJ1-1
D: .
V: TRBV28
size: few
CDR3: CASSLTAGAGDTEAFF
DNA: TGTGCCAGCAGTTTAACGGCAGGGGCTGGGGACACTGAAGCTTTCTTT